This T cell receptor (beta chain) was sequenced in a study of blood T cells in healthy people across ages. A second about 7 to 12 cycle PCR used barcoded and J-beta primers. Every single cDNA molecule received a tag from a template-switch adaptor with 12 random nucleotides. In TCRdb, the 5' RACE reads were re-called with MiXCR into one record per CDR3 protein. Of 2 million or so distinct CDR3 sequences in the sample, about 49% were seen once. The V and J ends lost 1 base and 2 bases respectively, with 5 bases between them. Germline V CDR1 and CDR2: MGHDK, SYGVNS. CDR3 length equals 13 residues. The J gene is TRBJ1-2, the V gene TRBV25-1; D call uncertain. Specimen: blood. The clonotype was recovered from a middle-aged woman in good health. For the CDR3, the DNA is TGTGCCAGCAGTGAATCGAAAAACTATGGCTACACCTTC. Its protein is CASSESKNYGYTF.